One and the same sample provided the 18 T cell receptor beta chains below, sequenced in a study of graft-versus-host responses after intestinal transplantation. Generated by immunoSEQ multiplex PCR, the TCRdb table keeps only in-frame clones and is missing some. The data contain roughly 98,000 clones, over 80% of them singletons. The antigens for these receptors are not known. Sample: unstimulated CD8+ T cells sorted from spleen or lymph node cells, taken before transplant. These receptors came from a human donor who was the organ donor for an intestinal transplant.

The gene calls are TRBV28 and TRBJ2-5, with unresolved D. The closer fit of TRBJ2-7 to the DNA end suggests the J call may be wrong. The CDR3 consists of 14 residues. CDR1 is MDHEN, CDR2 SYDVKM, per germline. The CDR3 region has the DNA TGTGCCAGCAGTTTGCAAAATCGGAACTACGAGCAGTACTTC. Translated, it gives CASSLQNRNYEQYF.

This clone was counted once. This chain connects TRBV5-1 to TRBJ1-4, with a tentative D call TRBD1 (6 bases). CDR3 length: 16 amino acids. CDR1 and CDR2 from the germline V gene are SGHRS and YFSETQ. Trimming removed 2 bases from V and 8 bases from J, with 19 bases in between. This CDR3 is CASSLRGNPGWEKLFF. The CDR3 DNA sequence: TGCGCCAGCAGCTTAAGGGGGAATCCGGGTTGGGAAAAACTGTTTTTT.

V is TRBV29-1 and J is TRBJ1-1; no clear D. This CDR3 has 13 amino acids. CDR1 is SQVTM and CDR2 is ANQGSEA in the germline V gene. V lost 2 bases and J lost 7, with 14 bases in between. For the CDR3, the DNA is TGCAGCGTTGAAAGTCAGGATACCGATGAAGCTTTCTTT. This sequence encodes CSVESQDTDEAFF.

In DNA, the CDR3 is TGTGCCATCAGTGATACGGGAGACCCCTACAATGAGCAGTTCTTC. Protein sequence: CAISDTGDPYNEQFF. The chain recombines TRBV10-3 with TRBJ2-1, with D possibly matching TRBD2 (6 bases). This CDR3 contains 15 residues. Germline V gene lookup returns CDR1 ENHRY and CDR2 SYGVKD. V was cut by 3 bases and J by 2 bases, with 11 bases left in between.

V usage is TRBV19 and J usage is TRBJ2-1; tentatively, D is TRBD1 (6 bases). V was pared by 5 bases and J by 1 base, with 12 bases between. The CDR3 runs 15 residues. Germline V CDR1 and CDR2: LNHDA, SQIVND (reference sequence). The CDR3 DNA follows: TGTGCCAGTAGTCGCAGACAGGCTTCCTACAATGAGCAGTTCTTC. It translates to CASSRRQASYNEQFF.

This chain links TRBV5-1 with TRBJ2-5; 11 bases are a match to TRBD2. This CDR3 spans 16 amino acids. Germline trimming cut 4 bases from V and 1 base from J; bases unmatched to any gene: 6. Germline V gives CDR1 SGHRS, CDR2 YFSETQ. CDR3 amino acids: CASSAGTSGFQETQYF. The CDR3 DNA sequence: TGCGCCAGCAGCGCCGGGACTAGCGGATTCCAAGAGACCCAGTACTTC.

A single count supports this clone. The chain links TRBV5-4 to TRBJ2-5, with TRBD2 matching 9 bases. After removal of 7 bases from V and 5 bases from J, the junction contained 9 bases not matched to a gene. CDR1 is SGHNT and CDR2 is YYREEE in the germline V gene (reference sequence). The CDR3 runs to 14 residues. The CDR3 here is CASGDSGGGETQYF. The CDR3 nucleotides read TGTGCCAGCGGGGATAGCGGGGGCGGGGAGACCCAGTACTTC.

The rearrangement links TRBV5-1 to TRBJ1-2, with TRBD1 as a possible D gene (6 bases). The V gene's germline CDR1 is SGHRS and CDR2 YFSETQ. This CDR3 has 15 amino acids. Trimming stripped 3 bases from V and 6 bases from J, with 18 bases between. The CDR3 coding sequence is TGCGCCAGCAGCTGGGACGGGGGGACACATAATGGCTACACCTTC. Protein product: CASSWDGGTHNGYTF.

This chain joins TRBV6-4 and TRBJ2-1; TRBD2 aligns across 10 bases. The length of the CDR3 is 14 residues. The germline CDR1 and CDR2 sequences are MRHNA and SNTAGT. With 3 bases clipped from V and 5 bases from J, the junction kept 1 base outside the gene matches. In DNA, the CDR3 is TGTGCCAGCAGTGAAGCGGGGGGGCACAATGAGCAGTTCTTC. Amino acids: CASSEAGGHNEQFF.

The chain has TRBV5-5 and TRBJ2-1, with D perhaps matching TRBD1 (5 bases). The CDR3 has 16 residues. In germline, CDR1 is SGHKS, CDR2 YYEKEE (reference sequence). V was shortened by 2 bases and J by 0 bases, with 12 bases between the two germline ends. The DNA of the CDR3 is TGTGCCAGCAGCTTCTTAACAGGTGGCTCCTACAATGAGCAGTTCTTC. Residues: CASSFLTGGSYNEQFF.

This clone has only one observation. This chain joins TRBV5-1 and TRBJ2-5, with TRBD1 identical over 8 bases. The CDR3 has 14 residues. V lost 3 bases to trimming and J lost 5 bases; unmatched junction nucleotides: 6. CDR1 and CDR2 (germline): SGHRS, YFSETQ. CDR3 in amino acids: CASSYRQGIETQYF. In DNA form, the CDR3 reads TGCGCCAGCAGCTACCGACAGGGGATCGAGACCCAGTACTTC.

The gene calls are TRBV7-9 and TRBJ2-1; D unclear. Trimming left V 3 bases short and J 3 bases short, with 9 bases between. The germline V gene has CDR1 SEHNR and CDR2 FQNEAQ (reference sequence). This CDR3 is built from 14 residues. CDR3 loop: CASSFSAVYNEQFF. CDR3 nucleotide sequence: TGTGCCAGCAGCTTCTCGGCGGTCTACAATGAGCAGTTCTTC. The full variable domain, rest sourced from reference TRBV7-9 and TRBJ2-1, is DTGVSQNPRHKITKRGQNVTFRCDPISEHNRLYWYRQTLGQGPEFLTYFQNEAQLEKSRLLSDRFSAERPKGSFSTLEIQRTEQGDSAMYLCASSFSAVYNEQFFGPGTRLTVL.

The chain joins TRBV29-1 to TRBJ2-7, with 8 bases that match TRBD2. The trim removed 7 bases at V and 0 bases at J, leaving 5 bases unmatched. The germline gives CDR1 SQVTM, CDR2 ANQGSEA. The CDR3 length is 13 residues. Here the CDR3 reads CSAGAGGSYEQYF. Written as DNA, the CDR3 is TGCAGCGCTGGTGCGGGGGGCTCCTACGAGCAGTACTTC.

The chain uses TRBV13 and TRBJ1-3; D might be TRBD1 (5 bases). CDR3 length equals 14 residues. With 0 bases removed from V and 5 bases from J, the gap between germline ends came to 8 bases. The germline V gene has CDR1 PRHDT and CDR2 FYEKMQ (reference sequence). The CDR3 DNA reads TGTGCCAGCAGCTTAGGGCAGGGTCGAAACACCATATATTTT. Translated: CASSLGQGRNTIYF.

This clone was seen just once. This CDR3 reads CASSESLGTVQETQYF. The CDR3 bases are TGCGCCAGCAGCGAGTCTTTAGGGACAGTCCAAGAGACCCAGTACTTC. This rearrangement joins TRBV4-3 to TRBJ2-5, with 7 bases fitting TRBD1. The junction had 10 bases not matched to a gene; V was cut back by 5 bases and J by 1 base. Germline V gene data show CDR1 as LGHNA and CDR2 as YSLEER. The CDR3 spans 16 residues.

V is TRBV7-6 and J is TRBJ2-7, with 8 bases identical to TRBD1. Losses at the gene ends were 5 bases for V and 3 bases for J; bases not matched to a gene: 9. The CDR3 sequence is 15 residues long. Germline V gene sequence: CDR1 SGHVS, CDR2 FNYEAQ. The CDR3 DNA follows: TGTGCCAGCAGCCCGACTACACAGGGGGGCTACGAGCAGTACTTC. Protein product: CASSPTTQGGYEQYF. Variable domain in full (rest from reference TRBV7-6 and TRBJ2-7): GAGVSQSPRYKVTKRGQDVALRCDPISGHVSLYWYRQALGQGPEFLTYFNYEAQQDKSGLPNDRFSAERPEGSISTLTIQRTEQRDSAMYRCASSPTTQGGYEQYFGPGTRLTVT.

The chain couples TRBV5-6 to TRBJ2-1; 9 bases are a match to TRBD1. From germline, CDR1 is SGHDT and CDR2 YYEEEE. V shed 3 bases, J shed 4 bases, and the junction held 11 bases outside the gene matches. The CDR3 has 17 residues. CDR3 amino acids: CASSSSGGTGLYNEQFF. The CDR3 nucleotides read TGTGCCAGCAGCTCCTCTGGGGGGACAGGGCTTTACAATGAGCAGTTCTTC.

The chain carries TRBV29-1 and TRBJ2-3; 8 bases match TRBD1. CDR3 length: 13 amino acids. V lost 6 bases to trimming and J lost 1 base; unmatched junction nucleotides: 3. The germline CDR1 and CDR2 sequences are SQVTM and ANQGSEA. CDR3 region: CSVPGGRTDTQYF. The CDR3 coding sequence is TGCAGCGTCCCAGGGGGCCGCACAGATACGCAGTATTTT.